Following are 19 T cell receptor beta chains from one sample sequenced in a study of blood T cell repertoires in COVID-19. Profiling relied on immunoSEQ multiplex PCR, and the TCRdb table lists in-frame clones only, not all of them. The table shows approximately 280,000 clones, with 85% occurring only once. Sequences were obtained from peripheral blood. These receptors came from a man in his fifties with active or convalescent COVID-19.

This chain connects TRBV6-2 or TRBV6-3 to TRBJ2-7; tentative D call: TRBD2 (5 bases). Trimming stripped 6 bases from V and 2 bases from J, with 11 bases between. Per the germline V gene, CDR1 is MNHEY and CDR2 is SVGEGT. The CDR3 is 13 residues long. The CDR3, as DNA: TGTGCCAGCAGCCTACTAGGGACCTACGAGCAGTACTTC. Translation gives CASSLLGTYEQYF.

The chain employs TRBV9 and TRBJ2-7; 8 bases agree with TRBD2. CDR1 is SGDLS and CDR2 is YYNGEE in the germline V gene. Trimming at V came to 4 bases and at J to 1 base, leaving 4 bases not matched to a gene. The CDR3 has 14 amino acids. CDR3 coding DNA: TGTGCCAGCAGCCCGGGGGGGAGATCCTACGAGCAGTACTTC. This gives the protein CASSPGGRSYEQYF.

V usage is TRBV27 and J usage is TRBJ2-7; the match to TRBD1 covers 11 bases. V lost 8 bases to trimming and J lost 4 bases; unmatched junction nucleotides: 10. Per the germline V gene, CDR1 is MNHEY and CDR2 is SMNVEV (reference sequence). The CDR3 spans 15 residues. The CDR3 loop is CASVSKGTGGYEQYF. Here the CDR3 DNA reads TGTGCCAGCGTCAGCAAAGGGACAGGGGGATACGAGCAGTACTTC.

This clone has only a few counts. The CDR3: CASSVDRGEGSRAFF. DNA of the CDR3: TGTGCCAGCAGTGTCGACAGGGGAGAGGGTAGCAGAGCTTTCTTT. V usage is TRBV25-1 and J usage is TRBJ1-1, with 8 bases matching TRBD1. V lost 4 bases to trimming and J lost 10 bases; unmatched junction nucleotides: 14. This CDR3 contains 15 residues. CDR1 MGHDK and CDR2 SYGVNS come from the germline V gene. Full variable domain (rest looked up from reference TRBV25-1 and TRBJ1-1): EADIYQTPRYLVIGTGKKITLECSQTMGHDKMYWYQQDPGMELHLIHYSYGVNSTEKGDLSSESTVSRIRTEHFPLTLESARPSHTSQYLCASSVDRGEGSRAFFGQGTRLTVV.

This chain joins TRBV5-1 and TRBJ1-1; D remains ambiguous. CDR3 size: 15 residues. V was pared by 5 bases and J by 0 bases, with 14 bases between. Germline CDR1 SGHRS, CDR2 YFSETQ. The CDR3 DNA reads TGCGCCAGCAGTAACGGCCGGGTTTTGAACACTGAAGCTTTCTTT. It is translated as CASSNGRVLNTEAFF.

The CDR3: CASSIKRGTGMNDQETQYF. DNA of the CDR3: TGTGCCAGTAGTATCAAGAGAGGGACAGGAATGAACGACCAAGAGACCCAGTACTTC. The chain carries TRBV19 and TRBJ2-5, with 8 bases lining up with TRBD1. The CDR3 sequence is 19 residues long. V trimming: 3 bases; J trimming: 0 bases; junction bases outside the gene matches: 15. The germline gives CDR1 LNHDA, CDR2 SQIVND (reference sequence).

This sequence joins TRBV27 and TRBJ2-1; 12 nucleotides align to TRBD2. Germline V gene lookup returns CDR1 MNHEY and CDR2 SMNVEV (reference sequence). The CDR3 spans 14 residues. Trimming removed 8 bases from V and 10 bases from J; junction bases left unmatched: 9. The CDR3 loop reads CASEASGRVGEQFF. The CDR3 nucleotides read TGTGCCAGCGAAGCTAGCGGGAGGGTGGGGGAGCAGTTCTTC.

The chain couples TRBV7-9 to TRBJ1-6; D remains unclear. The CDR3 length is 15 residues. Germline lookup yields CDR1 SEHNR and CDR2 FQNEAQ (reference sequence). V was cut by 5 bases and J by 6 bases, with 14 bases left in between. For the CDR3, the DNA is TGTGCCAGCAGCCCGGGAACCAAACCTAATTCACCCCTCCACTTT. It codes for CASSPGTKPNSPLHF.

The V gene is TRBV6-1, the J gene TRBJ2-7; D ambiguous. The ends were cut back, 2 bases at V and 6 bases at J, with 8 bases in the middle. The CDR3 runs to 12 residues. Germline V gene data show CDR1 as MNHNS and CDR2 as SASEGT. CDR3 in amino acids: CASSERFGEQYF. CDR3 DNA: TGTGCCAGCAGTGAACGATTCGGCGAGCAGTACTTC.

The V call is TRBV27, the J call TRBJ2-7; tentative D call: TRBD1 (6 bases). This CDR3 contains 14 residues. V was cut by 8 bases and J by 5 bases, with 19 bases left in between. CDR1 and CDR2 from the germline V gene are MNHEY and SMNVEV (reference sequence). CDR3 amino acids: CASRPTGPRNEQYF. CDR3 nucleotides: TGTGCCAGCCGCCCCACAGGGCCGAGAAACGAGCAGTACTTC.

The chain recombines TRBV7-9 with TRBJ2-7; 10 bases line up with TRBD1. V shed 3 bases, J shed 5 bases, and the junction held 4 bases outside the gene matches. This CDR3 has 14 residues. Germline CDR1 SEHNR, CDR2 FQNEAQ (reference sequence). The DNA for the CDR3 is TGTGCCAGCAGCTTTGACAGGGGGCAGGACGAGCAGTACTTC. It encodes CASSFDRGQDEQYF.

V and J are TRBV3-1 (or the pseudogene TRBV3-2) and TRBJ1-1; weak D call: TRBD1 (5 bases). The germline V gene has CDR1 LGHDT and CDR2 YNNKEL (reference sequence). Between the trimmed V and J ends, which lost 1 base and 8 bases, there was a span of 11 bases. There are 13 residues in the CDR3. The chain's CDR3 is CASSQVQVGEAFF. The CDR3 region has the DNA TGTGCCAGCAGCCAAGTACAGGTAGGCGAAGCTTTCTTT.

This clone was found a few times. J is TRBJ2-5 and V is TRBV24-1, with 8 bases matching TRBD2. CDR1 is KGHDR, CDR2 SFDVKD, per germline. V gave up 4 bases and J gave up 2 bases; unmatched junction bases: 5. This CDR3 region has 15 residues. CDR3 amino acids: CATSELTSAQETQYF. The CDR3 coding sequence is TGTGCCACCAGTGAACTGACTAGCGCTCAAGAGACCCAGTACTTC.

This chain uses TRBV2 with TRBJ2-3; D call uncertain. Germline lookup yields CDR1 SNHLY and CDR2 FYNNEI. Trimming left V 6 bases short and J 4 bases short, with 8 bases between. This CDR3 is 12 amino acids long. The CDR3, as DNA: TGTGCCAGCAGCGACTCCTCAGATACGCAGTATTTT. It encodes CASSDSSDTQYF.

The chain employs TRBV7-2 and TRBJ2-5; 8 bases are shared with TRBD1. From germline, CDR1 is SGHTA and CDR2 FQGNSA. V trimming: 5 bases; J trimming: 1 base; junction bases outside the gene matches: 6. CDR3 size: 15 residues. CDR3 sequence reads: CASSQGGQAQETQYF. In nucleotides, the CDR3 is TGTGCCAGCAGCCAAGGGGGACAGGCCCAAGAGACCCAGTACTTC.

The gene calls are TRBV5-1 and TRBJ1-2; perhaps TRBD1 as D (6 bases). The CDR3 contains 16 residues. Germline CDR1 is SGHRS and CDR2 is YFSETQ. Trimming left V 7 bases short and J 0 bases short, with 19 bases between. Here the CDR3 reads CASRLKRDTSNYGYTF. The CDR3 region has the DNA TGCGCCAGCCGACTTAAAAGGGACACTTCTAACTATGGCTACACCTTC.

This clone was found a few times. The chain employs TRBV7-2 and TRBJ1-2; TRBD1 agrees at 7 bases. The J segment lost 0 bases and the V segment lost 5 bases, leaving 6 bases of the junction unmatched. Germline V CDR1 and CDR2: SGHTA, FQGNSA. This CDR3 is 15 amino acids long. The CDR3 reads CASSHTTGANYGYTF. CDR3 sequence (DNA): TGTGCCAGCAGCCATACTACAGGGGCTAACTATGGCTACACCTTC.

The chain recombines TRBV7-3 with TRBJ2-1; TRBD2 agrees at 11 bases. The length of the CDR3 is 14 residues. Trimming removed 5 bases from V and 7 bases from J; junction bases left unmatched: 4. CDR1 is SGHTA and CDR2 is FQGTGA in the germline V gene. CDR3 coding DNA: TGTGCCAGCAGCGCCACTAGCGGGAGTAATGAGCAGTTCTTC. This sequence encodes CASSATSGSNEQFF.

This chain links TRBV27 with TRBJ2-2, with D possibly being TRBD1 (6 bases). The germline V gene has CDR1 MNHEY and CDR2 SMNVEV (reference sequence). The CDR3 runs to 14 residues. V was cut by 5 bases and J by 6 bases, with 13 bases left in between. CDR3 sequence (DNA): TGTGCCAGCAGTGCCTACAGGGTCTCCGGGGAGCTGTTTTTT. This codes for CASSAYRVSGELFF.